Below, 25 T cell receptor beta chains from the same sample are listed, as sequenced in a study of T cells in Graves' hyperthyroidism and ophthalmopathy. Regions amplified from RNA transcripts were the TCR beta CDR3 regions. The HTBI primer set drove a first-round RT-PCR of the TCR CDR3. Each CDR3 protein is one row after TCRdb ran MiXCR on the multiplex PCR reads. The top ten hold 15% to 19% of the sample, which has about 690,000 distinct CDR3 sequences, roughly a sixth seen once. Source material: blood. The receptor set was obtained from a man aged 50-60 years with Graves' hyperthyroidism.

Notes on this clonotype: Mismatch with germline at one junction end may stem from a read error. The CDR3 loop reads CASSFPGAMNTEALF. CDR3 sequence (DNA): TGTGCCAGCAGCTTCCCCGGGGCCATGAACACTGAAGCTTTATTT. This chain links TRBV11-2 with TRBJ1-1; a weak D match, TRBD1 (5 bases). CDR1 and CDR2 from the germline V gene are SGHAT and FQNNGV. This CDR3 has 15 residues.

This sequence joins TRBV7-2 and TRBJ2-1; D unresolved. The CDR3 has 14 residues. Per the germline V gene, CDR1 is SGHTA and CDR2 is FQGNSA. Trimming took off 3 bases at V and 6 bases at J, with 12 bases between the two ends. CDR3 residues: CASSLALTGNEQFF. The CDR3 DNA is TGTGCCAGCAGCTTGGCACTGACGGGCAATGAGCAGTTCTTC.

This clonotype was seen at least ten times. The V and J genes are TRBV12-3 or TRBV12-4 and TRBJ2-2, with D perhaps being TRBD1 or TRBD2 (6 bases each). V shed 2 bases and J shed 3 bases, with 16 bases lying between them. CDR3 length: 17 amino acids. The CDR3 here is CASSLRGMGLYTGELFF. For the CDR3, the DNA is TGTGCCAGCAGTTTAAGGGGGATGGGACTGTACACCGGGGAGCTGTTTTTT.

This clonotype was seen repeatedly, ten times or more. The chain is built from TRBV28 and TRBJ2-1; 14 positions match TRBD2. V dropped 5 bases and J dropped 7; count of bases not matched to a gene: 4. Germline V CDR1 and CDR2: MDHEN, SYDVKM. This CDR3 is built from 15 residues. CDR3 nucleotides: TGTGCCAGCAGTATAGGGACTAGCGGGAGAAATGAGCAGTTCTTC. Translation: CASSIGTSGRNEQFF.

The rearrangement joins TRBV29-1 to TRBJ1-1, with D possibly being TRBD1 (5 bases). Trimming removed 4 bases at V and 0 bases at J, with 9 bases between. The CDR3 length is 13 residues. CDR1 is SQVTM and CDR2 is ANQGSEA in the germline V gene. The CDR3 reads CSVGQSMNTEAFF. As DNA, the CDR3 is TGCAGCGTTGGACAGAGCATGAACACTGAAGCTTTCTTT.

This clonotype was detected many times. As DNA, the CDR3 is TGTGCCAGCAGTTCCGGGACTAGCGGGACATCTGGGGAGCTGTTTTTT. It specifies CASSSGTSGTSGELFF. The chain combines TRBV27 with TRBJ2-2; TRBD2 aligns across 13 bases. J was trimmed by 8 bases and V by 4 bases; bases with no gene match: 7. Per the germline V gene, CDR1 is MNHEY and CDR2 is SMNVEV (reference sequence). CDR3 length: 16 residues.

The V call is TRBV28, the J call TRBJ1-1; D is possibly TRBD1 (5 bases). The V gene lost 6 bases and the J gene lost 4 bases, with 18 bases spanning the gap. The CDR3 has 15 amino acids. Germline-derived CDR1 and CDR2 are MDHEN and SYDVKM. This CDR3 reads CASRASGWGGTEAFF. The CDR3 DNA follows: TGTGCCAGCAGAGCCTCAGGGTGGGGGGGCACTGAAGCTTTCTTT. Filled out from reference TRBV28 and TRBJ1-1, the complete variable domain reads DVKVTQSSRYLVKRTGEKVFLECVQDMDHENMFWYRQDPGLGLRLIYFSYDVKMKEKGDIPEGYSVSREKKERFSLILESASTNQTSMYLCASRASGWGGTEAFFGQGTRLTVV.

This clonotype was seen ten or more times. The V and J genes are TRBV27 and TRBJ1-6, with D maybe TRBD1 (5 bases). CDR3 length equals 14 residues. V was pared by 2 bases and J by 9 bases, with 11 bases between. Germline-derived CDR1 and CDR2 are MNHEY and SMNVEV (reference sequence). CDR3 DNA sequence: TGTGCCAGCAGTTTAAGGGGAATGGTTTCACCCCTCCACTTT. As protein: CASSLRGMVSPLHF.

The sample holds a few counts of this clonotype. The chain links TRBV27 to TRBJ2-5, with TRBD2 identical over 9 bases. CDR1 MNHEY and CDR2 SMNVEV come from the germline V gene (reference sequence). V gave up 6 bases and J gave up 9 bases; unmatched junction bases: 8. The CDR3 contains 13 residues. CDR3 sequence: CASRTGTSISQYF. CDR3 sequence (DNA): TGTGCCAGCAGAACCGGGACTAGCATTTCCCAGTACTTC.

This clonotype has a count of ten or more. The CDR3 coding sequence is TGTGCCATCAGCGAAGGGGGTCTTGTTTTCGGGGACACTGAAGCTTTCTTT. Residues: CAISEGGLVFGDTEAFF. The rearrangement links TRBV10-3 to TRBJ1-1; the D gene is possibly TRBD1 (6 bases). Germline V CDR1 and CDR2: ENHRY, SYGVKD. Trimming took 6 bases from V and 3 from J, leaving 23 bases between them. The CDR3 contains 17 residues.

The chain uses TRBV2 and TRBJ1-1; D might be TRBD1 (5 bases). Germline CDR1 is SNHLY and CDR2 is FYNNEI. V lost 6 bases to trimming and J lost 4 bases, with 18 bases between them. This CDR3 has 15 residues. This CDR3 is CASSGRGQDLTEAFF. The CDR3 nucleotides read TGTGCCAGCAGCGGAAGGGGCCAGGACCTCACTGAAGCTTTCTTT.

This clonotype was detected many times. The V and J genes are TRBV7-9 and TRBJ2-2; D not resolved. Trimming cost V 4 bases and J 4 bases, with 7 bases left between them. From germline, CDR1 is SEHNR and CDR2 FQNEAQ (reference sequence). The CDR3 has 13 amino acids. Here the CDR3 DNA reads TGTGCCAGCAGCTCATCGACCACCGGGGAGCTGTTTTTT. Residues: CASSSSTTGELFF. Filled out from reference TRBV7-9 and TRBJ2-2, the complete variable domain reads DTGVSQNPRHKITKRGQNVTFRCDPISEHNRLYWYRQTLGQGPEFLTYFQNEAQLEKSRLLSDRFSAERPKGSFSTLEIQRTEQGDSAMYLCASSSSTTGELFFGEGSRLTVL.

This clonotype came up many times. The chain combines TRBV7-9 with TRBJ2-7, with D perhaps TRBD2 (5 bases). Germline V gene lookup returns CDR1 SEHNR and CDR2 FQNEAQ (reference sequence). Trimming left V 5 bases short and J 2 bases short, with 13 bases between. The length of the CDR3 is 14 residues. CDR3: CASSASGLAYEQYF. CDR3 DNA sequence: TGTGCCAGCAGCGCGTCAGGACTGGCCTACGAGCAGTACTTC.

This clonotype has only a few counts. V and J are TRBV28 and TRBJ2-3, with 8 bases identical to TRBD1. Trimming cost V 5 bases and J 6 bases; bases outside gene matches: 10. There are 15 residues in the CDR3. CDR1 is MDHEN, CDR2 SYDVKM, per germline. CDR3: CASSKTGGDWDTQYF. In DNA, the CDR3 is TGTGCCAGCAGTAAAACAGGGGGAGATTGGGATACGCAGTATTTT.

In this sample, this clonotype turned up a few times. V gene TRBV19 combines with J gene TRBJ2-7, with D perhaps given as TRBD1 or TRBD2 (5 bases each). From germline, CDR1 is LNHDA and CDR2 SQIVND (reference sequence). V was cut by 8 bases and J by 4 bases, with 21 bases left in between. The CDR3 totals 15 residues. The CDR3 here is CASGAGSTSGYEQYF. CDR3 in DNA: TGTGCCAGTGGGGCGGGCTCCACCTCTGGTTACGAGCAGTACTTC.

This clonotype has ten or more counts. This chain connects TRBV27 to TRBJ2-7; 7 bases are a match to TRBD1. The V segment lost 6 bases and the J segment 6 bases; nucleotides outside the gene matches: 11. Looked up from germline, CDR1 is MNHEY and CDR2 is SMNVEV (reference sequence). The CDR3 runs to 14 residues. The CDR3 is CASSPDRFSFEQYF. The CDR3 DNA follows: TGTGCCAGCAGCCCGGACAGGTTTAGCTTCGAGCAGTACTTC.

There are many counts of this clonotype. This chain connects TRBV28 to TRBJ1-2, with 7 bases identical to TRBD1. The CDR3 runs 15 residues. Germline CDR1 MDHEN, CDR2 SYDVKM. The ends lost 5 bases at V and 6 bases at J; junction bases unmatched: 12. CDR3 in amino acids: CASSPYRTGVHGYTF. The CDR3 nucleotides are TGTGCCAGCAGTCCCTACCGAACAGGGGTCCATGGCTACACCTTC.

This clonotype was counted ten times or more. The V gene is TRBV19, the J gene TRBJ2-1; D is possibly TRBD1 (5 bases). The length of the CDR3 is 14 residues. Trimming removed 1 base from V and 10 bases from J, with 14 bases in between. In germline, CDR1 is LNHDA, CDR2 SQIVND (reference sequence). This CDR3 reads CASSIVWGQVEQFF. The CDR3 nucleotides read TGTGCCAGTAGTATAGTGTGGGGCCAGGTGGAGCAGTTCTTC.

As regards this clonotype: This is likely a read error, given that the CDR3 carries no conserved phenylalanine or tryptophan at its end. J is TRBJ2-3 and V is TRBV4-3; TRBD2 matches at 8 bases. CDR1 LGHNA and CDR2 YSLEER come from the germline V gene. The CDR3 spans 16 residues. V was clipped by 5 bases and J by 1 base; unmatched bases: 8. In DNA, the CDR3 is TGCGCCAGCAGCTCCCGGACTAGCAGCCGCACAGATACGCAGTATTCT. Translated, it gives CASSSRTSSRTDTQYS.

This clonotype came up many times. The V and J genes are TRBV12-3 or TRBV12-4 and TRBJ1-2, with TRBD1 as a possible D gene (5 bases). Trimming shortened V by 5 bases and J by 2 bases, and 12 bases separated the two germline ends. The CDR3 loop spans 14 amino acids. The CDR3 loop is CASSRQLRNYGYTF. CDR3 nucleotide sequence: TGTGCCAGCAGTCGACAGCTGCGCAACTATGGCTACACCTTC.

The chain links TRBV28 to TRBJ2-7, with TRBD1 matching 7 bases. The J segment lost 3 bases and the V segment lost 6 bases, leaving 8 bases of the junction unmatched. The length of the CDR3 is 14 residues. Germline CDR1 MDHEN, CDR2 SYDVKM. The CDR3 coding sequence is TGTGCCAGCAGGCCCGGACAGGACAACTACGAGCAGTACTTC. Translation: CASRPGQDNYEQYF.

This clonotype was detected ten times or more. The V gene is TRBV27, the J gene TRBJ1-5; the match to TRBD1 covers 7 bases. Germline CDR1 is MNHEY and CDR2 is SMNVEV (reference sequence). The CDR3 consists of 17 residues. V shed 7 bases and J 0 bases; nucleotides not matched to a gene: 12. The CDR3 protein is CASTRTGDFYSNQPQHF. CDR3 coding DNA: TGTGCCAGCACGCGGACAGGAGACTTTTATAGCAATCAGCCCCAGCATTTT.

The V call is TRBV10-3, the J call TRBJ1-5; TRBD1 might be the D (5 bases). Trimming left V 0 bases short and J 5 bases short, with 5 bases between. The germline V gene has CDR1 ENHRY and CDR2 SYGVKD. CDR3 length equals 13 residues. The CDR3: CAISESTDQPQHF. The CDR3 DNA reads TGTGCCATCAGTGAGTCGACAGATCAGCCCCAGCATTTT.

Ten or more counts support this clonotype. The chain has TRBV30 and TRBJ2-1, with D unresolved. CDR1 GTSNPN and CDR2 SVGIG come from the germline V gene (reference sequence). V dropped 5 bases and J dropped 6 bases, with 8 bases sitting between them. The CDR3 covers 11 residues. CDR3 in amino acids: CAWGVFNEQFF. Here the CDR3 DNA reads TGTGCCTGGGGGGTATTCAATGAGCAGTTCTTC.

The rearrangement links TRBV5-1 to TRBJ2-3, with 9 bases lining up with TRBD2. CDR3 size: 16 residues. Germline V gene lookup returns CDR1 SGHRS and CDR2 YFSETQ. With 1 base clipped from V and 5 bases from J, the junction kept 8 bases outside the gene matches. The CDR3 nucleotides are TGCGCCAGCAGCTTGCGCGGGAGGGCCGAAGGAGATACGCAGTATTTT. This sequence encodes CASSLRGRAEGDTQYF.